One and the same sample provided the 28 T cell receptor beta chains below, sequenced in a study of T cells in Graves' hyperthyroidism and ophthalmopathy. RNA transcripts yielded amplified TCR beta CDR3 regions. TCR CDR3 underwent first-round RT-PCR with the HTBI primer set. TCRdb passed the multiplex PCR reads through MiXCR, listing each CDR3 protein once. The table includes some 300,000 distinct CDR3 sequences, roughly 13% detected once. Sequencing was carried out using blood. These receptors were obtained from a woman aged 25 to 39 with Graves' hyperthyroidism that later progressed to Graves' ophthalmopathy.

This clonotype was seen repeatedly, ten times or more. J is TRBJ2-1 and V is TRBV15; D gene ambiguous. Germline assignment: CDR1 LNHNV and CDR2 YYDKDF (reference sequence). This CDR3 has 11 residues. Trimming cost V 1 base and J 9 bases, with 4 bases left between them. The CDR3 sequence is CATSRGLEQFF. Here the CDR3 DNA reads TGTGCCACCAGCAGAGGGCTTGAGCAGTTCTTC.

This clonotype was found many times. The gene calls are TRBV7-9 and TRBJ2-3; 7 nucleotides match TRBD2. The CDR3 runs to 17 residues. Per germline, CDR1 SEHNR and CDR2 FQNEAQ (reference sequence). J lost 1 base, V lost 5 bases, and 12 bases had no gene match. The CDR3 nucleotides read TGTGCCAGCAGCCCGCACCCTAGGGCGGGAGGCACAGATACGCAGTATTTT. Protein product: CASSPHPRAGGTDTQYF.

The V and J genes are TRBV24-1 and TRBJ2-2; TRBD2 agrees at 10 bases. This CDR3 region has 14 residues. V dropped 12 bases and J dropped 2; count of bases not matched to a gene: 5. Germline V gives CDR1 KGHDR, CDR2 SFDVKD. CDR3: CASGTSANTGELFF. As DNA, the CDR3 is TGTGCCTCCGGGACTAGCGCCAACACCGGGGAGCTGTTTTTT.

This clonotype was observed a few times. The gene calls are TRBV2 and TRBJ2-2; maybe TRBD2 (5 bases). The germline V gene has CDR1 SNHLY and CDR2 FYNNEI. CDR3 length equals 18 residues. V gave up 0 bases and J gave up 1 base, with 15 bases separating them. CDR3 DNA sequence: TGTGCCAGCAGTGAAGCACCAATAGCGTCTCAGAACACCGGGGAGCTGTTTTTT. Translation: CASSEAPIASQNTGELFF. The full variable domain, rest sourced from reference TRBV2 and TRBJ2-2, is EPEVTQTPSHQVTQMGQEVILRCVPISNHLYFYWYRQILGQKVEFLVSFYNNEISEKSEIFDDQFSVERPDGSNFTLKIRSTKLEDSAMYFCASSEAPIASQNTGELFFGEGSRLTVL.

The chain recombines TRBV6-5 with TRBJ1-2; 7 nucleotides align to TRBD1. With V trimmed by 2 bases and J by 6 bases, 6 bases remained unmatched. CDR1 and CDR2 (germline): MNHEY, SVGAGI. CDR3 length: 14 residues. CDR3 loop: CASSYGTVPDGYTF. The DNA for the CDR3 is TGTGCCAGCAGTTACGGGACAGTGCCGGATGGCTACACCTTC.

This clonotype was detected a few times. CDR3 DNA: TGTGCCAGCAGCGATGGTCCCAGCTCTGGAAACACCATATATTTT. The encoded protein is CASSDGPSSGNTIYF. The V gene is TRBV5-6, the J gene TRBJ1-3; D remains ambiguous. V lost 4 bases, J lost 0 bases, and 11 bases lay in between. Germline V gene sequence: CDR1 SGHDT, CDR2 YYEEEE. The CDR3 runs to 15 residues.

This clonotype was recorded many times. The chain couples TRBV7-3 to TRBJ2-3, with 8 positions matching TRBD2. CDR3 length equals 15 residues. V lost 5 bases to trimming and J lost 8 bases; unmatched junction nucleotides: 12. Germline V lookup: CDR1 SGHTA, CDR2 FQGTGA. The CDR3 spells CASSRTTGSGTTQYF. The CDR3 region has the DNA TGTGCCAGCAGCCGAACGACTGGTAGCGGGACTACGCAGTATTTT.

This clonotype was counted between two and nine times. This CDR3 is CASSLLIRPETGDRGDTQYF. CDR3 bases: TGTGCCAGCAGCTTATTAATCCGGCCCGAGACTGGGGACAGAGGAGATACGCAGTATTTT. This sequence joins TRBV7-9 and TRBJ2-3; 7 bases map to TRBD1. This CDR3 is 20 amino acids long. Looked up from germline, CDR1 is SEHNR and CDR2 is FQNEAQ (reference sequence). The V segment lost 2 bases and the J segment 5 bases; nucleotides outside the gene matches: 22.

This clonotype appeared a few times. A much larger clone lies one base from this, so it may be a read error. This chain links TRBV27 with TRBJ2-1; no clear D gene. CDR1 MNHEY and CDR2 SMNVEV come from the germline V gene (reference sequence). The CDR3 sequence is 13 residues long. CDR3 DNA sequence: TGTGCCAGCAGTCTAGAGGCCAACAATGGGCAGTTCTTC. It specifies CASSLEANNGQFF.

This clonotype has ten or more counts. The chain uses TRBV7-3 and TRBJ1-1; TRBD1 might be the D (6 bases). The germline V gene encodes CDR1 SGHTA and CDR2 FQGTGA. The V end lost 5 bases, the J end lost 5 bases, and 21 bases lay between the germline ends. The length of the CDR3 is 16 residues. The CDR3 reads CASSPPLGTQGTEAFF. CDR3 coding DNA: TGTGCCAGCAGCCCCCCACTCGGGACCCAGGGGACTGAAGCTTTCTTT.

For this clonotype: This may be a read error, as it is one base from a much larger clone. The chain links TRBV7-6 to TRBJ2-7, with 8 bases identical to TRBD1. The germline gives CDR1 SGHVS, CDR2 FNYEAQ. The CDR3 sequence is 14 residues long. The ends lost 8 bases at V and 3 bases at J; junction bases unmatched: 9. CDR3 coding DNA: TGTGCCAGCGGCGGATTGACAGGGGACTACGAGCAGTACTTC. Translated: CASGGLTGDYEQYF.

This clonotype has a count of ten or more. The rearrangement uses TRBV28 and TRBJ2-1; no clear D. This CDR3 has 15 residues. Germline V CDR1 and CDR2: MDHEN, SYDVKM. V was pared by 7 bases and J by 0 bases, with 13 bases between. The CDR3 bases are TGTGCCAGCACCAAGGGCAGGCGCTCCTACAATGAGCAGTTCTTC. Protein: CASTKGRRSYNEQFF.

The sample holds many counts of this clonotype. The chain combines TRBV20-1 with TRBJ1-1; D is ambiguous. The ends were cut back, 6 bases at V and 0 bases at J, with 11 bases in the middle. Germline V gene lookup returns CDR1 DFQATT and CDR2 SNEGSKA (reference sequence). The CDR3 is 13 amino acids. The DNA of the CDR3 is TGCAGTGCAGATGGGCAGTTGAACACTGAAGCTTTCTTT. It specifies CSADGQLNTEAFF.

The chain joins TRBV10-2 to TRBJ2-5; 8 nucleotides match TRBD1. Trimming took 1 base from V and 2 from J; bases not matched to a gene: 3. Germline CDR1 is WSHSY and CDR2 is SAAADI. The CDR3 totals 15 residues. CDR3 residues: CASSELDRGQETQYF. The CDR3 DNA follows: TGCGCCAGCAGTGAGTTAGACAGGGGTCAAGAGACCCAGTACTTC.

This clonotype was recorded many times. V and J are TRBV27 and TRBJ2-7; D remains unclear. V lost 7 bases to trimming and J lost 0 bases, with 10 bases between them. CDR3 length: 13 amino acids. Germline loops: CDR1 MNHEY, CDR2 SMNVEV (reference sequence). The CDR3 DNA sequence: TGTGCCAGCAAGGCCGGAGACTCCTACGAGCAGTACTTC. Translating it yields CASKAGDSYEQYF.

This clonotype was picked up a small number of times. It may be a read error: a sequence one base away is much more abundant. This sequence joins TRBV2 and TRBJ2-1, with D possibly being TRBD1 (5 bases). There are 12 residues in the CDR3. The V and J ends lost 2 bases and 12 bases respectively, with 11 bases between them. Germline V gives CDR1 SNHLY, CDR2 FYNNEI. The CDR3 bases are TGTGCCAGCAGTGAACAGGTTAGGGGGCAGTTCTTC. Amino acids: CASSEQVRGQFF. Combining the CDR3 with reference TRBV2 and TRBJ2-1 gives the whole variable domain EPEVTQTPSHQVTQMGQEVILRCVPISNHLYFYWYRQILGQKVEFLVSFYNNEISEKSEIFDDQFSVERPDGSNFTLKIRSTKLEDSAMYFCASSEQVRGQFFGPGTRLTVL.

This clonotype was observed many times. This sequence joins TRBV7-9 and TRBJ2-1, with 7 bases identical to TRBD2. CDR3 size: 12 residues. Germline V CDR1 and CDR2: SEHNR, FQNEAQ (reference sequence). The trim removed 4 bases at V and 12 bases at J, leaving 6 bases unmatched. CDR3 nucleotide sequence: TGTGCCAGCAGCTCAGAGGCTAGCGGGCAGTTCTTC. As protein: CASSSEASGQFF.

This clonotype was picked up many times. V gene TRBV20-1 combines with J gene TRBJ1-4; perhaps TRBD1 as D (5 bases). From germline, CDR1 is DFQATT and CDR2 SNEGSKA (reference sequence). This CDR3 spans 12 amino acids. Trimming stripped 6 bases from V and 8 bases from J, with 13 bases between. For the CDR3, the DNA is TGCAGTGCGGCCGGGACCCCCGAAAAACTGTTTTTT. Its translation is CSAAGTPEKLFF.

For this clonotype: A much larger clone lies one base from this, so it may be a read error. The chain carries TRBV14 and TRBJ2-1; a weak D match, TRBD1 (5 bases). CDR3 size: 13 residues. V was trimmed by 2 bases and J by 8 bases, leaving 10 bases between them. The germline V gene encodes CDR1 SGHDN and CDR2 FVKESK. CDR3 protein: CASSQLGADEQFF. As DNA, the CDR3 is TGTGCCAGCAGCCAATTAGGGGCCGATGAGCAGTTCTTC.

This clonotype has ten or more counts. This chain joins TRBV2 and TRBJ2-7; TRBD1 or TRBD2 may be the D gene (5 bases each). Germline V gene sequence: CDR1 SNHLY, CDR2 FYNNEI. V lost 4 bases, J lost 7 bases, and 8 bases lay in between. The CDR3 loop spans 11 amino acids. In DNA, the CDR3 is TGTGCCAGCAGTGCGGGGCAAGAGCAGTACTTC. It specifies CASSAGQEQYF.

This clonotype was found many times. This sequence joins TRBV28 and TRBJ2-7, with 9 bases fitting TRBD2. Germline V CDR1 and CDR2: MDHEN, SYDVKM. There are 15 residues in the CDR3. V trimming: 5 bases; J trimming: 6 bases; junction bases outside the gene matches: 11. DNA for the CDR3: TGTGCCAGCAGTGTTATGGCGGGAGGGCCTCCCGAGCAGTACTTC. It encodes CASSVMAGGPPEQYF.

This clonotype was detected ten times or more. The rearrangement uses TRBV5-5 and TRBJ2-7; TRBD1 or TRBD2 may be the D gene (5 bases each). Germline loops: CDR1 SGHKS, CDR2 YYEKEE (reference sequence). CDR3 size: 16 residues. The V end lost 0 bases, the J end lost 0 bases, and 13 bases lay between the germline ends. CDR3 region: CASSLAWDGSSYEQYF. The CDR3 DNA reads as TGTGCCAGCAGCTTGGCCTGGGACGGATCCTCCTACGAGCAGTACTTC.

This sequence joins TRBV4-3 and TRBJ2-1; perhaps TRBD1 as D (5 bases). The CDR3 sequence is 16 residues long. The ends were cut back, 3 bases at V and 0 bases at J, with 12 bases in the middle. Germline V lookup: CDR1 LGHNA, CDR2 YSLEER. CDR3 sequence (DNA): TGCGCCAGCAGCCACAACCCGACAGACTCCTACAATGAGCAGTTCTTC. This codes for CASSHNPTDSYNEQFF.

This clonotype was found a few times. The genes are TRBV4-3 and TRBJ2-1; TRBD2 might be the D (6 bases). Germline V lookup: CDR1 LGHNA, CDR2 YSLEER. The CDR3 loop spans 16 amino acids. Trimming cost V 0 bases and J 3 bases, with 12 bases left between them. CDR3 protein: CASSQEKEGYYNEQFF. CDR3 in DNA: TGCGCCAGCAGCCAAGAGAAGGAGGGATACTACAATGAGCAGTTCTTC.

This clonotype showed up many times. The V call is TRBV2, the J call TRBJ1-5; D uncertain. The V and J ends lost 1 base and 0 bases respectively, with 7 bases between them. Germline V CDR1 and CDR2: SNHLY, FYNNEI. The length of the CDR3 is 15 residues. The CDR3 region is CASSEVTVSNQPQHF. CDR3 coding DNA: TGTGCCAGCAGTGAAGTGACGGTTAGCAATCAGCCCCAGCATTTT. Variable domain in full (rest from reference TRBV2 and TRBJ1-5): EPEVTQTPSHQVTQMGQEVILRCVPISNHLYFYWYRQILGQKVEFLVSFYNNEISEKSEIFDDQFSVERPDGSNFTLKIRSTKLEDSAMYFCASSEVTVSNQPQHFGDGTRLSIL.

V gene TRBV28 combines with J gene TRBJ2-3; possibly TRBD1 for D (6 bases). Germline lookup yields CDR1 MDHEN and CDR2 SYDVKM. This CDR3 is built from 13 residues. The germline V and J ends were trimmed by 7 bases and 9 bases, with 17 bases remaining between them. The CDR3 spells CASTIDGTLTQYF. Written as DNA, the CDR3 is TGTGCCAGCACTATCGACGGGACACTGACGCAGTATTTT.

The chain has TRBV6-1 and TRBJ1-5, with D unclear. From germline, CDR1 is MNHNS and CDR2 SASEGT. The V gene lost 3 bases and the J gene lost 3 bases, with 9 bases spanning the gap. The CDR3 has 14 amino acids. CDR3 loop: CASSEAVDNQPQHF. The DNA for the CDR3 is TGTGCCAGCAGTGAGGCGGTTGACAATCAGCCCCAGCATTTT.

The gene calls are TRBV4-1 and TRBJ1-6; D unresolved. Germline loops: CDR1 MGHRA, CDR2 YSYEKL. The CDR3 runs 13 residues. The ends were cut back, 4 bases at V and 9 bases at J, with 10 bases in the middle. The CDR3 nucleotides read TGCGCCAGCAGCCCAACCGGCAGTTCACCCCTCCACTTT. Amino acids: CASSPTGSSPLHF.